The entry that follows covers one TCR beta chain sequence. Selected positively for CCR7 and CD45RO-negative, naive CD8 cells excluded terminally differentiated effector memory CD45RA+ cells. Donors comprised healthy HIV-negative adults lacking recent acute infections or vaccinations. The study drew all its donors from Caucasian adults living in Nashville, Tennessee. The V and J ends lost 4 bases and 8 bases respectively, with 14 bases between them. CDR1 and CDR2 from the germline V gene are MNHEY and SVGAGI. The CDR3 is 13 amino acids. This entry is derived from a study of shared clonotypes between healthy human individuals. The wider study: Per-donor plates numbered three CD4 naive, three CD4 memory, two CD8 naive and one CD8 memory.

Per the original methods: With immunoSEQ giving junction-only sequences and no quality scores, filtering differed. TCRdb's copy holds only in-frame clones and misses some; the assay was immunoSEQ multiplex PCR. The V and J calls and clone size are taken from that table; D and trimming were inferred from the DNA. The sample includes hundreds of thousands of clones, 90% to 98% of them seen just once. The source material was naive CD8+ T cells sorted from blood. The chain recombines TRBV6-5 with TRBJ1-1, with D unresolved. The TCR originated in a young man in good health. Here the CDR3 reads CASSLNPDGEAFF. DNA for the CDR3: TGTGCCAGCAGTTTAAATCCGGACGGAGAAGCTTTCTTT.